A single sample gave rise to the 27 T cell receptor beta chains below, sequenced in a study of T cells in localized non-small cell lung cancer. Produced via immunoSEQ multiplex PCR; TCRdb's table is partial and in-frame only. The data show approximately 72,000 clones, almost 85% seen once. The sample here was peripheral blood, taken before any cancer treatment. Receptor source: a female donor over 55 with stage I lung adenocarcinoma.

This clone was counted once. This sequence joins TRBV5-1 and TRBJ1-1; 8 nucleotides match TRBD1. The CDR3 sequence is 15 residues long. Germline V lookup: CDR1 SGHRS, CDR2 YFSETQ. Losses at the gene ends were 7 bases for V and 3 bases for J; bases not matched to a gene: 11. CDR3 sequence (DNA): TGCGCCAGCCAAACTGGACAGGGAGGGTACACTGAAGCTTTCTTT. It translates to CASQTGQGGYTEAFF.

This chain connects TRBV7-8 to TRBJ2-7; 10 nucleotides align to TRBD1. CDR1 and CDR2 (germline): SGHVS, FQNEAQ. V lost 5 bases and J lost 3; bases outside the gene matches: 4. The CDR3 is 14 amino acids. CDR3 amino acids: CASSPGTGVYEQYF. The DNA for the CDR3 is TGTGCCAGCAGCCCCGGGACAGGGGTCTACGAGCAGTACTTC.

J is TRBJ2-1 and V is TRBV6-5, with a tentative D call TRBD2 (5 bases). CDR1 and CDR2 from the germline V gene are MNHEY and SVGAGI. CDR3 length equals 12 residues. Trimming took 6 bases from V and 15 from J, leaving 18 bases between them. The DNA for the CDR3 is TGTGCCAGCAGCACGGGATCCCATCGGCCGTTCTTC. Its translation is CASSTGSHRPFF.

V is TRBV7-8 and J is TRBJ2-1; 11 positions match TRBD2. The CDR3 contains 16 residues. CDR1 is SGHVS and CDR2 is FQNEAQ in the germline V gene. The ends lost 5 bases at V and 4 bases at J; junction bases unmatched: 7. CDR3 in amino acids: CASSPTGTSGYNEQFF. In DNA form, the CDR3 reads TGTGCCAGCAGCCCGACCGGGACTAGCGGATACAATGAGCAGTTCTTC. The entire variable domain, with the rest obtained from reference TRBV7-8 and TRBJ2-1, is as follows: GAGVSQSPRYKVAKRGQDVALRCDPISGHVSLFWYQQALGQGPEFLTYFQNEAQLDKSGLPSDRFFAERPEGSVSTLKIQRTQQEDSAVYLCASSPTGTSGYNEQFFGPGTRLTVL.

In regard to this clone: Sequence at one end of the junction differs from germline and may be a read error. The CDR3 spells CAFGTSLGVRIF. The DNA of the CDR3 is TGTGCCTTCGGGACTAGCCTGGGAGTTAGGATCTTC. V and J are TRBV30 and TRBJ2-1; TRBD2 aligns across 9 bases. The CDR3 has 12 amino acids. From germline, CDR1 is GTSNPN and CDR2 SVGIG (reference sequence).

J is TRBJ1-5 and V is TRBV19; no reliable D call. Germline V gives CDR1 LNHDA, CDR2 SQIVND (reference sequence). The V and J ends lost 1 base and 5 bases respectively, with 6 bases between them. This CDR3 has 13 residues. The CDR3 is CASSIAGYQPQHF. The CDR3 coding sequence is TGTGCCAGTAGTATAGCCGGGTATCAGCCCCAGCATTTT.

This clone was picked up a small number of times. V gene TRBV19 combines with J gene TRBJ1-2; D ambiguous. CDR1 is LNHDA, CDR2 SQIVND, per germline (reference sequence). Trimming took off 3 bases at V and 4 bases at J, with 15 bases between the two ends. CDR3 length: 15 residues. The CDR3 DNA reads as TGTGCCAGTAGTATCCGCCCCTGGGATGGCTATGGCTACACCTTC. This codes for CASSIRPWDGYGYTF.

The chain carries TRBV28 and TRBJ1-1; 8 bases are a match to TRBD1. CDR3 size: 14 residues. V lost 6 bases, J lost 13 bases, and 16 bases stayed unmatched. Per the germline V gene, CDR1 is MDHEN and CDR2 is SYDVKM. CDR3 DNA: TGTGCCAGCAGGGAATCAGGGGGCTCCTTTGGGGTTTTCTTT. Amino acids: CASRESGGSFGVFF.

The chain combines TRBV2 with TRBJ2-7; TRBD1 matches 11 bases. V gave up 4 bases and J gave up 4 bases; unmatched junction bases: 3. In germline, CDR1 is SNHLY, CDR2 FYNNEI. CDR3 size: 14 residues. The chain's CDR3 is CASSADRGLYEQYF. The CDR3 nucleotides are TGTGCCAGCAGTGCGGACAGGGGGCTATACGAGCAGTACTTC.

J is TRBJ2-5 and V is TRBV11-2; TRBD1 is a possible D gene (5 bases). The CDR3 is made up of 11 amino acids. The V end was cut by 0 bases, the J end by 9 bases, with 5 bases between. Looked up from germline, CDR1 is SGHAT and CDR2 is FQNNGV. CDR3 in DNA: TGTGCCAGCAGCTTAGACAGGGCCCAGTACTTC. Its protein is CASSLDRAQYF.

The chain carries TRBV4-1 and TRBJ1-2; 7 bases map to TRBD1. Germline V gene sequence: CDR1 MGHRA, CDR2 YSYEKL. The CDR3 is 19 residues long. Trimming removed 3 bases from V and 3 bases from J; junction bases left unmatched: 19. For the CDR3, the DNA is TGCGCCAGCAGCCATCACTTAATAGGGACAGCAGGGAAGGACTATGGCTACACCTTC. Translating it yields CASSHHLIGTAGKDYGYTF.

The chain uses TRBV11-3 and TRBJ2-1; 10 bases fit TRBD2. With 2 bases clipped from V and 5 bases from J, the junction kept 9 bases outside the gene matches. The CDR3 has 17 residues. CDR1 and CDR2 (germline): SGHNT, YENEEA. CDR3 DNA sequence: TGTGCCAGCAGCTTAACCCCCGGGACTAGCGTCGACAATGAGCAGTTCTTC. Amino acids: CASSLTPGTSVDNEQFF.

The V and J genes are TRBV19 and TRBJ1-5, with no clear D. The germline V and J ends were trimmed by 5 bases and 9 bases, with 14 bases remaining between them. The length of the CDR3 is 13 residues. Germline V lookup: CDR1 LNHDA, CDR2 SQIVND (reference sequence). In nucleotides, the CDR3 is TGTGCCAGTAGTGCCACCGGGTACCCGCCCCAGCATTTT. Protein sequence: CASSATGYPPQHF.

In its sample, this clone was seen a few times. The chain employs TRBV6-5 and TRBJ2-1; the match to TRBD2 covers 10 bases. Germline trimming cut 5 bases from V and 10 bases from J; bases unmatched to any gene: 11. Germline V lookup: CDR1 MNHEY, CDR2 SVGAGI. This CDR3 has 15 amino acids. This chain's CDR3 is CASSNVAGGLGEQFF. For the CDR3, the DNA is TGTGCCAGCAGTAACGTAGCGGGGGGCCTTGGAGAGCAGTTCTTC.

The chain joins TRBV7-8 to TRBJ2-7; 9 bases match TRBD2. The CDR3 extends over 14 amino acids. Per germline, CDR1 SGHVS and CDR2 FQNEAQ. V lost 5 bases and J lost 4; bases outside the gene matches: 6. The CDR3 coding sequence is TGTGCCAGCAGCGTTAGTAGCGGGAGATACGAGCAGTACTTC. Residues: CASSVSSGRYEQYF.

In regard to this clone: The sample contains more than one DNA sequence encoding this CDR3. J is TRBJ1-3 and V is TRBV11-3; D not certain. The CDR3 is made up of 13 amino acids. Germline V CDR1 and CDR2: SGHNT, YENEEA. The ends were cut back, 1 base at V and 5 bases at J, with 6 bases in the middle. CDR3: CASSLGERNTIYF. CDR3 sequence (DNA): TGTGCCAGCAGCTTAGGGGAGAGAAACACCATATATTTT.

In nucleotides, the CDR3 is TGTGCCATCAGCAGGACAGTGAACACTGAAGCTTTCTTT. Translating gives CAISRTVNTEAFF. The rearrangement links TRBV10-3 to TRBJ1-1, with a possible D match to TRBD1 (6 bases). Germline loops: CDR1 ENHRY, CDR2 SYGVKD. The V and J ends lost 6 bases and 0 bases respectively, with 8 bases between them. The CDR3 length is 13 residues.

This chain links TRBV9 with TRBJ1-2; 7 bases align to TRBD1. There are 16 residues in the CDR3. The V segment lost 0 bases and the J segment 2 bases; nucleotides outside the gene matches: 7. Per germline, CDR1 SGDLS and CDR2 YYNGEE. The chain's CDR3 is CASSVGGRDRNYGYTF. For the CDR3, the DNA is TGTGCCAGCAGCGTAGGGGGCCGGGACAGAAACTATGGCTACACCTTC.

The gene calls are TRBV5-1 and TRBJ2-3; 10 bases are shared with TRBD2. This CDR3 spans 17 amino acids. Trimming at V came to 2 bases and at J to 2 bases, leaving 8 bases not matched to a gene. The V gene's germline CDR1 is SGHRS and CDR2 YFSETQ. The CDR3 DNA reads TGCGCCAGCAGCTTAGGGGCACTAGCGGGGTCCACAGATACGCAGTATTTT. As protein: CASSLGALAGSTDTQYF.

The V and J genes are TRBV7-8 and TRBJ2-7; 9 positions match TRBD1. J lost 5 bases, V lost 9 bases, and 8 bases had no gene match. This CDR3 has 13 residues. Germline-derived CDR1 and CDR2 are SGHVS and FQNEAQ. CDR3 in DNA: TGTGCCAGTTCGCAGGACAGGGGAAACGAGCAGTACTTC. Amino acid sequence: CASSQDRGNEQYF. The full variable domain, with the rest looked up from reference TRBV7-8 and TRBJ2-7, is GAGVSQSPRYKVAKRGQDVALRCDPISGHVSLFWYQQALGQGPEFLTYFQNEAQLDKSGLPSDRFFAERPEGSVSTLKIQRTQQEDSAVYLCASSQDRGNEQYFGPGTRLTVT.

This chain joins TRBV11-1 and TRBJ2-1, with 9 bases aligning to TRBD2. The CDR3 loop spans 15 amino acids. V trimming: 4 bases; J trimming: 4 bases; junction bases outside the gene matches: 5. Germline loops: CDR1 SGHAT, CDR2 FQDESV (reference sequence). The CDR3 DNA is TGTGCCAGCAGCTGGGGGGCGGGAGGGTACAATGAGCAGTTCTTC. It specifies CASSWGAGGYNEQFF.

The chain combines TRBV27 with TRBJ1-5; TRBD1 might be the D (6 bases). Germline CDR1 MNHEY, CDR2 SMNVEV (reference sequence). Deletions cut 0 bases from V and 6 bases from J, with 15 bases between. CDR3 size: 16 residues. CDR3 in DNA: TGTGCCAGCAGTTTATCGGGTGGGGGGGCGGGTCAGCCCCAGCATTTT. Amino acids: CASSLSGGGAGQPQHF.

This chain joins TRBV30 and TRBJ1-1, with D possibly TRBD1 on 5 matching bases. Germline V lookup: CDR1 GTSNPN, CDR2 SVGIG (reference sequence). The CDR3 contains 11 residues. V was shortened by 7 bases and J by 1 base, with 7 bases between the two germline ends. The CDR3 region has the DNA TGTGCCTTACAGGCGAACACTGAAGCTTTCTTT. The encoded protein is CALQANTEAFF.

This rearrangement joins TRBV11-1 to TRBJ1-1; no reliable D call. Germline V gives CDR1 SGHAT, CDR2 FQDESV (reference sequence). The CDR3 has 12 residues. Trimming removed 4 bases from V and 7 bases from J, with 10 bases in between. CDR3: CASSSDTFEAFF. The CDR3 coding sequence is TGTGCCAGCAGCTCGGATACATTTGAAGCTTTCTTT.

V and J are TRBV21-1 and TRBJ1-1. TRBV21-1 is given as a pseudogene. This CDR3 comprises 13 residues. The CDR3 is CASSSRFDTEAFF. CDR3 sequence (DNA): TGTGCCAGCAGCTCCCGTTTCGACACTGAAGCTTTCTTT.

The chain uses TRBV16 and TRBJ2-4; 10 nucleotides agree with TRBD1. Trimming cost V 4 bases and J 3 bases; bases outside gene matches: 9. Germline CDR1 reads KGHSY; CDR2 reads FQNENV. The CDR3 runs to 17 residues. The CDR3 protein is CASSPRDRGLGKNIQYF. The CDR3, as DNA: TGTGCCAGCAGCCCCCGCGACAGGGGGCTGGGCAAAAACATTCAGTACTTC.

The chain is built from TRBV4-1 and TRBJ2-1; 9 bases agree with TRBD2. The germline V gene encodes CDR1 MGHRA and CDR2 YSYEKL. CDR3 size: 16 residues. With 2 bases clipped from V and 5 bases from J, the junction kept 7 bases outside the gene matches. The CDR3 DNA is TGCGCCAGCAGCCAATCTGGCAGCGGGGGGAACAATGAGCAGTTCTTC. Translating it yields CASSQSGSGGNNEQFF.